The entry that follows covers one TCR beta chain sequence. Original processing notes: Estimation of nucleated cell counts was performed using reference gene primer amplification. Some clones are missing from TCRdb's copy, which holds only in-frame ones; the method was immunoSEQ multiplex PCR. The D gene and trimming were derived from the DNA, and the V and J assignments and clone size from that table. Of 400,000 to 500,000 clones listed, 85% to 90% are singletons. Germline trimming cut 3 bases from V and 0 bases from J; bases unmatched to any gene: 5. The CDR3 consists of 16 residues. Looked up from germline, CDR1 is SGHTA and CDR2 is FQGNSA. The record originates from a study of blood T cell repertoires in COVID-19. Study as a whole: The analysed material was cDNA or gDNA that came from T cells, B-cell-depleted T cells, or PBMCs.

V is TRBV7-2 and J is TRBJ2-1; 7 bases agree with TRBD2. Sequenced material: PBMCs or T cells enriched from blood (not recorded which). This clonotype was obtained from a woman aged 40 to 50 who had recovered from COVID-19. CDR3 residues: CASSFQSGISYNEQFF. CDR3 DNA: TGTGCCAGCAGCTTCCAAAGCGGGATCTCCTACAATGAGCAGTTCTTC. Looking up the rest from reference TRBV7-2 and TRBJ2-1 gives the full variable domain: GAGVSQSPSNKVTEKGKDVELRCDPISGHTALYWYRQSLGQGLEFLIYFQGNSAPDKSGLPSDRFSAERTGGSVSTLTIQRTQQEDSAVYLCASSFQSGISYNEQFFGPGTRLTVL.